The rows below give T cell receptor beta chains drawn from one sample of a study of T cells after yellow fever vaccination. MiXCR was run by TCRdb on the 5' RACE reads, yielding one entry per CDR3 protein. Here the sample spans about 500,000 distinct CDR3 sequences, about 15% being singletons. Specimen: PBMCs, collected 4 to 6 days after the first yellow fever vaccination. These receptors were collected from a man aged 18 to 35 who received the YFV17D yellow fever vaccine. Both conserved end residues are part of each CDR3. A D gene is named only where the DNA matches it firmly. Clone size, where shown, is once, few, many, or a class for clones that have expanded.

D	V	J	size	DNA	CDR3
NA	TRBV6-5	TRBJ2-1	few	TGTGCCAGCAGTTACTCGATAAGTGGTTTCCTCAATGAGCAGTTCTTC	CASSYSISGFLNEQFF
TRBD1	TRBV11-2	TRBJ2-1	many	TGTGCCAGCCGACAGGGGGCTTACAATGAGCAGTTCTTC	CASRQGAYNEQFF
NA	TRBV6-1	TRBJ2-5	few	TGTGCCAGCAGTCAACCGGGGGAGGCAGATCAAGAGACCCAGTACTTC	CASSQPGEADQETQYF
NA	TRBV5-6	TRBJ2-7	few	TGTGCCAGCAGTGCCACTGACGCGAACTCCTACGAGCAGTACTTC	CASSATDANSYEQYF
NA	TRBV5-6	TRBJ2-3	NA	TGTGCCAGCAGCTTGGATCGTGGGGATACGCAGTATTTT	CASSLDRGDTQYF
NA	TRBV12-3/TRBV12-4	TRBJ2-7	many	TGTGCCAGCAGTTTATTGGGTTCCTACGAGCAGTACTTC	CASSLLGSYEQYF
NA	TRBV7-2	TRBJ1-5	few	TGTGCCAGCAGCTTAGGAGGTTCTTACAGGGACAATCAGCCCCAGCATTTT	CASSLGGSYRDNQPQHF
TRBD1	TRBV12-3/TRBV12-4	TRBJ2-5	few	TGTGCCAGCAGTTCCTGGACAGGGATGTTAGAGACCCAGTACTTC	CASSSWTGMLETQYF
TRBD2	TRBV4-1	TRBJ2-5	NA	TGCGCCAGCGGCACGACTAGCGGCCAAGAGACCCAGTACTTC	CASGTTSGQETQYF
NA	TRBV9	TRBJ2-7	few	TGTGCCAGCAGCAAGGGACGGGGAGACTACGAGCAGTACTTC	CASSKGRGDYEQYF
TRBD1	TRBV10-1	TRBJ2-1	few	TGCGCCAGCAGCCTCCGAGGGGGCTCTTTGAATGAGCAGTTCTTC	CASSLRGGSLNEQFF
NA	TRBV12-3/TRBV12-4	TRBJ1-2	few	TGTGCCAGCAGCCCCCCCGGGACAAACTTCATGGGCTACACCTTC	CASSPPGTNFMGYTF
NA	TRBV11-2	TRBJ2-3	NA	TGTGCCAGCAGCTTCCGCCCGGGCGGATATACGCAGTATTTT	CASSFRPGGYTQYF
TRBD2	TRBV7-6	TRBJ2-5	few	TGTGCCAGCAGCTCCGGGACTAGCCCGCCGGGGACCCAGTACTTC	CASSSGTSPPGTQYF
NA	TRBV7-2	TRBJ2-4	few	TGTGCCAGCAGCTTAGTCACAAACATTCAGTACTTC	CASSLVTNIQYF
TRBD1	TRBV20-1	TRBJ1-5	few	TGCAGTGCTACGTACACAGGGGTCCGCAATCAGCCCCAGCATTTT	CSATYTGVRNQPQHF
NA	TRBV6-1	TRBJ2-5	NA	TGTGCCAGCAGCCGGACAGATCAAGAGACCCAGTACTTC	CASSRTDQETQYF
NA	TRBV5-1	TRBJ2-1	NA	TGCGCCAGCAGCCATGCAAGGGATTTGAATGAGCAGTTCTTC	CASSHARDLNEQFF
NA	TRBV14	TRBJ2-7	few	TGTGCCAGCAGCCAAGCTTTCCCCGTCTACGAGCAGTACTTC	CASSQAFPVYEQYF
NA	TRBV4-1	TRBJ2-7	few	TGCGCCAGCAGCCAAGCCCCCCTAGGGACCTTAAAGTCCTACGAGCAGTACTTC	CASSQAPLGTLKSYEQYF
TRBD2	TRBV12-3/TRBV12-4	TRBJ2-5	NA	TGTGCCAGCAGTCGGCGGGGGGGTTTGGAGACCCAGTACTTC	CASSRRGGLETQYF
NA	TRBV3-1	TRBJ2-1	NA	TGTGCCAGCAGCCAAGGAACTGGCCATGAGCAGTTCTTC	CASSQGTGHEQFF
NA	TRBV27	TRBJ1-6	few	TGTGCCAGCAGTTTATCCCTTGGATTCTCACCCCTCCACTTT	CASSLSLGFSPLHF
TRBD2	TRBV5-6	TRBJ2-3	few	TGTGCCAGCAGCTTGGTGGGGGGGAATACGCAGTATTTT	CASSLVGGNTQYF
NA	TRBV6-1	TRBJ2-1	NA	TGTGCCAGCAGTGAAGGAGTTCTTGCTAGGGAGCAGTTCTTC	CASSEGVLAREQFF
NA	TRBV7-2	TRBJ1-2	few	TGTGCCAGCAGCTTATTTCGGCAGGGGCCCTACTATGGCTACACCTTC	CASSLFRQGPYYGYTF
NA	TRBV7-2	TRBJ2-7	many	TGTGCCAGCAGCTTAGACGGGACCCTAGACGAGCAGTACTTC	CASSLDGTLDEQYF
TRBD2	TRBV2	TRBJ2-1	NA	TGTGCCAGCAGTTCAACGGGCGGGGGATTGAGTGAGCAGTTCTTC	CASSSTGGGLSEQFF
NA	TRBV5-4	TRBJ2-2	many	TGTGCCAGCAGCGCAGGGGTGGCCACCGGGGAGCTGTTTTTT	CASSAGVATGELFF
NA	TRBV6-2/TRBV6-3	TRBJ2-2	many	TGTGCCAGCAGTCGCGGCGGCACCGGGGAGCTGTTTTTT	CASSRGGTGELFF
NA	TRBV20-1	TRBJ2-3	many	TGCAGTGCTAGAGCCAGACACCGATTTTATGATACGCAGTATTTT	CSARARHRFYDTQYF
TRBD2	TRBV7-2	TRBJ2-1	few	TGTGCCAGCAGCTTAGTAGGCGGGGGGGCTTATGAGCAGTTCTTC	CASSLVGGGAYEQFF
NA	TRBV12-3/TRBV12-4	TRBJ1-1	once	TGTGCCAGCAGTTTTGATCTGACACAAGTGAACACTGAAGCTTTCTTT	CASSFDLTQVNTEAFF
NA	TRBV5-4	TRBJ2-7	NA	TGTGCCAGCCAATCCCGGGACGGTTCCTACGAGCAGTACTTC	CASQSRDGSYEQYF
TRBD2	TRBV5-1	TRBJ2-1	NA	TGCGCCAGCAGGCATAGCGGGGGGGACTACAATGAGCAGTTCTTC	CASRHSGGDYNEQFF
TRBD2	TRBV30	TRBJ2-1	NA	TGTGCCTGGAGTGTTGCGGGGGGGCCCTACAATGAGCAGTTCTTC	CAWSVAGGPYNEQFF
TRBD2	TRBV4-3	TRBJ2-5	few	TGCGCCAGCAGCCAACGGACTAGCGGGGGGCCGGGGGAGACCCAGTACTTC	CASSQRTSGGPGETQYF
NA	TRBV7-2	TRBJ2-7	few	TGTGCCAGCAGCTTATCTATCGAGCAGTACTTC	CASSLSIEQYF
NA	TRBV30	TRBJ1-2	NA	TGTGCCTGGAGTGTAGCCGGGGGTGACTATGGCTACACCTTC	CAWSVAGGDYGYTF
NA	TRBV5-6	TRBJ2-2	many	TGTGCCAGCAGCTCCTACAGGCTCGCGAACACCGGGGAGCTGTTTTTT	CASSSYRLANTGELFF
NA	TRBV7-6	TRBJ2-2	NA	TGTGCCAGCAGCTTAGTATATTTTGGCGGGACGAACAACGGGGAGCTGTTTTTT	CASSLVYFGGTNNGELFF
NA	TRBV15	TRBJ1-3	few	TGTGCCACCAGCAGAGATCTCGCAGGGCTAAACACCATATATTTT	CATSRDLAGLNTIYF
TRBD1	TRBV7-2	TRBJ1-3	few	TGTGCCAGCAGCTTAGCGCGCAGGGGGTCCTCTGGAAACACCATATATTTT	CASSLARRGSSGNTIYF
TRBD2	TRBV6-2/TRBV6-3	TRBJ2-1	NA	TGTGCCAGCAGTTACTCGATGAACCGGACTAGCGGGGGCCCCTACAATGAGCAGTTCTTC	CASSYSMNRTSGGPYNEQFF
TRBD1	TRBV20-1	TRBJ1-6	NA	TGCAGTGCTAGAGGAAGAGGGACAGGGGATTCACCCCTCCACTTT	CSARGRGTGDSPLHF
NA	TRBV6-5	TRBJ1-1	NA	TGTGCCAGCAGTTACTCGATTCCAGGGGTAGTTTCTTACACTGAAGCTTTCTTT	CASSYSIPGVVSYTEAFF
TRBD1	TRBV4-1	TRBJ1-5	NA	TGCGCCAGCAGCCGATCGCCCCCGGAACAGGGGGTTGGTCAGCCCCAGCATTTT	CASSRSPPEQGVGQPQHF
NA	TRBV20-1	TRBJ2-1	few	TGCAGTGCTAGTAATCCTCGGAGCTCCTACAATGAGCAGTTCTTC	CSASNPRSSYNEQFF
NA	TRBV6-5	TRBJ2-7	NA	TGTGCCAGCAGTACCCCCCCCCGGGGTAGGATCCACGAGCAGTACTTC	CASSTPPRGRIHEQYF
TRBD1	TRBV30	TRBJ1-1	once	TGTGCCAGATTGGACAGGATGAACACTGAAGCTTTCTTT	CARLDRMNTEAFF
TRBD1	TRBV5-1	TRBJ1-2	few	TGCGCCAGCAGCTGGGACAGGGAGAGCTACACCTTC	CASSWDRESYTF
NA	TRBV7-2	TRBJ1-3	few	TGTGCCAGCAGCTTATCACAGGAAAACACCATATATTTT	CASSLSQENTIYF
NA	TRBV5-1	TRBJ2-7	few	TGCGCCAGCAGCTTGGTAGTGGGGTTGAACGAGCAGTACTTC	CASSLVVGLNEQYF
NA	TRBV11-3	TRBJ2-2	few	TGTGCCAGCTCTCCGGGACGATCTCCCGGGGAGCTGTTTTTT	CASSPGRSPGELFF